The next 2 T cell receptor beta chains were all read from a single sample in a study of blood T cells in healthy people across ages. With a J-beta primer mix and a sample-barcoded 5' primer, a second PCR ran 7 to 11 cycles. TCRdb fed the 5' RACE reads into MiXCR, producing one record per CDR3 protein. The repertoire holds around 1,500,000 distinct CDR3 sequences, about 40% seen once, with around 8% in the top ten. Specimen: blood. The receptor set was obtained from a woman younger than 30 in good health.

J is TRBJ2-4 and V is TRBV14, with 7 bases that match TRBD1. The assigned J gene may be wrong: the sequence end matches TRBJ2-7 better. The CDR3 runs to 14 residues. Germline CDR1 reads SGHDN; CDR2 reads FVKESK. As DNA, the CDR3 is TGTGCCAGCAGCCGGGCAGGGGGTTCGGGCGAGCAGTACTTC. This encodes CASSRAGGSGEQYF.

The rearrangement uses TRBV4-1 and TRBJ1-6, with D perhaps matching TRBD1 (5 bases). Germline V gene sequence: CDR1 MGHRA, CDR2 YSYEKL. Trimming removed 1 base from V and 11 bases from J, with 18 bases in between. CDR3 length equals 16 residues. The CDR3 nucleotides are TGCGCCAGCAGCCAAGTCTGGGTCGGGGGTGGCCCACCCCTCCACTTT. Its translation is CASSQVWVGGGPPLHF.